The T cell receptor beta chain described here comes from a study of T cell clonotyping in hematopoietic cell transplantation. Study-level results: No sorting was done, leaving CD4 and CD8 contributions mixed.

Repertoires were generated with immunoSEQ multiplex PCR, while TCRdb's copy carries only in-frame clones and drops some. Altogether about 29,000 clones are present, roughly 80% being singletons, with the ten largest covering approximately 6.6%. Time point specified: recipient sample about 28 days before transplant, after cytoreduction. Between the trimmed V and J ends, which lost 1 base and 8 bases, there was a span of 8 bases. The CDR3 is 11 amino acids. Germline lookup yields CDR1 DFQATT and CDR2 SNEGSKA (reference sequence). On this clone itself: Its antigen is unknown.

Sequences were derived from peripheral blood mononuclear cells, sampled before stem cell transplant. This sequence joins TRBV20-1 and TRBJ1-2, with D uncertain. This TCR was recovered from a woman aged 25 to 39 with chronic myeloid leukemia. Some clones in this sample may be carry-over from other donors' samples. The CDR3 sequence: CSARVRGGYTF. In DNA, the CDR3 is TGCAGTGCTAGAGTTAGAGGGGGCTACACCTTC.